This T cell receptor beta chain was observed in a study of cytomegalovirus exposure and HLA in healthy donors. Study summary: A preliminary data release comprised roughly 85 million unique TCRs obtained from HLA-typed donors. Whole-study results and caveats: Most TCR beta V segments were productive about 87% or about 30% of the time in an earlier analysis. The likely origin of a cluster of highly shared sequence variants was a sequencing artifact. Several top significant clusters appeared, in a later analysis, to be linked to common viral pathogens.

For this clone: Its specificity is not known.

PCR used 60 Vbeta primers and 13 Jbeta primers. Libraries were prepared by immunoSEQ multiplex PCR; TCRdb keeps only in-frame clonotypes and omits some of them. The table includes roughly 200,000 clones, 70% to 85% detected once. Trimming removed 0 bases from V and 7 bases from J, with 4 bases in between. The germline gives CDR1 KGHSH, CDR2 LQKENI. The CDR3 is 12 residues long. The receptor was isolated from a woman aged 40 to 50 in good health and CMV-seronegative. Sequenced sample: PBMCs. This chain uses TRBV18 with TRBJ1-5; D is uncertain. The CDR3 reads CASSPPQQPQHF. The CDR3 DNA reads as TGTGCCAGCTCACCACCACAACAGCCCCAGCATTTT. Full variable domain (outside the CDR3, taken from reference TRBV18 and TRBJ1-5): NAGVMQNPRHLVRRRGQEARLRCSPMKGHSHVYWYRQLPEEGLKFMVYLQKENIIDESGMPKERFSAEFPKEGPSILRIQQVVRGDSAAYFCASSPPQQPQHFGDGTRLSIL.